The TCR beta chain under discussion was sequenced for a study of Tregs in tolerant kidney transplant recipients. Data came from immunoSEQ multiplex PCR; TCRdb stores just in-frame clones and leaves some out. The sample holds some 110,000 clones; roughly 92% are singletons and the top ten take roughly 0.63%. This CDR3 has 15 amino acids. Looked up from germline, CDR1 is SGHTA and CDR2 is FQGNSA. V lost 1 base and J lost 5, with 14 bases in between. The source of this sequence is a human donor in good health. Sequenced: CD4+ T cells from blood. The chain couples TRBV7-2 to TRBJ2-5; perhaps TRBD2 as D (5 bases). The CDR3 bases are TGTGCCAGCAGCTTAGTGGGCGGGTCGGGGGAGACCCAGTACTTC. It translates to CASSLVGGSGETQYF.